The 26 T cell receptor beta chains below come from one sample, sequenced in a study of memory CD4+ T cells and cytomegalovirus serostatus. Profiling relied on immunoSEQ multiplex PCR, and the TCRdb table lists in-frame clones only, not all of them. The sample lists under 55,000 clones, around 88% occurring once. Single viable CD3+CD4+CD8-CD45RO+ cells were sorted as the memory CD4+ T cells. Material: memory CD4+ T cells from blood. The source is an adult in good health and CMV-seropositive.

The chain carries TRBV6-1 and TRBJ1-2, with D tentatively TRBD1 (5 bases). The germline V gene encodes CDR1 MNHNS and CDR2 SASEGT. The CDR3 contains 17 residues. Trimming took off 3 bases at V and 5 bases at J, with 22 bases between the two ends. The CDR3 DNA is TGTGCCAGCAGTGACGGAGGGTGGGGGGTTTCGCCTTATGGCTACACCTTC. Amino acids: CASSDGGWGVSPYGYTF.

This clone has just one count. This chain uses TRBV18 with TRBJ2-7; 8 bases fit TRBD1. The ends lost 1 base at V and 6 bases at J; junction bases unmatched: 8. The CDR3 consists of 15 residues. CDR1 and CDR2 (germline): KGHSH, LQKENI. This CDR3 is CASSPQRTGRIEQYF. The CDR3 DNA reads TGTGCCAGCTCACCACAAAGGACAGGGCGAATCGAGCAGTACTTC.

The chain employs TRBV7-9 and TRBJ2-3; the D is unclear. The germline V gene has CDR1 SEHNR and CDR2 FQNEAQ (reference sequence). V was cut by 3 bases and J by 6 bases, with 10 bases left in between. This CDR3 has 13 residues. The CDR3 loop reads CASSFLASDTQYF. Here the CDR3 DNA reads TGTGCCAGCAGCTTCCTCGCGTCCGATACGCAGTATTTT. Variable domain in full (rest from reference TRBV7-9 and TRBJ2-3): DTGVSQNPRHKITKRGQNVTFRCDPISEHNRLYWYRQTLGQGPEFLTYFQNEAQLEKSRLLSDRFSAERPKGSFSTLEIQRTEQGDSAMYLCASSFLASDTQYFGPGTRLTVL.

This CDR3 reads CASSEALDYEQYF. DNA of the CDR3: TGTGCCAGCAGTGAAGCGCTGGACTACGAGCAGTACTTC. The chain carries TRBV2 and TRBJ2-7, with unresolved D. The V and J ends lost 0 bases and 3 bases respectively, with 6 bases between them. This CDR3 is built from 13 residues. CDR1 is SNHLY and CDR2 is FYNNEI in the germline V gene. The full variable domain, with the rest looked up from reference TRBV2 and TRBJ2-7, is EPEVTQTPSHQVTQMGQEVILRCVPISNHLYFYWYRQILGQKVEFLVSFYNNEISEKSEIFDDQFSVERPDGSNFTLKIRSTKLEDSAMYFCASSEALDYEQYFGPGTRLTVT.

The chain has TRBV21-1 and TRBJ1-1; the table gives TRBD1 as D, unverified against the DNA. TRBV21-1 is a recognized pseudogene. The CDR3 contains 14 residues. The CDR3 spells CASSKLDRNTEAFF. The CDR3 DNA is TGTGCCAGCAGCAAACTGGACAGGAACACTGAAGCTTTCTTT.

This chain uses TRBV6-1 with TRBJ1-1; D remains unclear. Trimming stripped 6 bases from V and 1 base from J, with 12 bases between. Germline V gives CDR1 MNHNS, CDR2 SASEGT. The CDR3 runs to 14 residues. The CDR3, as DNA: TGTGCCAGCAGCGATGGGTTAGCGAACACTGAAGCTTTCTTT. Protein product: CASSDGLANTEAFF.

With respect to this clone: The germline gene is not matched at one end of the junction; a read error may be the cause. This chain connects TRBV18 to TRBJ2-4; 7 bases match TRBD2. Germline values: CDR1 KGHSH, CDR2 LQKENI. This CDR3 has 13 amino acids. CDR3 in amino acids: CASSPGRELKAHF. The CDR3 DNA reads TGTGCCAGCTCACCTGGGAGGGAGCTCAAGGCCCACTTC.

The CDR3 DNA is TGTGCCAGCAGTTTGACTAGCGGGCCCCTGAGGGAGACCCAGTACTTC. This codes for CASSLTSGPLRETQYF. The J gene is TRBJ2-5, the V gene TRBV7-2, with 10 nucleotides matching TRBD2. After removal of 6 bases from V and 5 bases from J, the junction contained 12 bases not matched to a gene. This CDR3 region has 16 residues. Germline loops: CDR1 SGHTA, CDR2 FQGNSA.

The rearrangement joins TRBV27 to TRBJ1-1; D not resolved. Trimming shortened V by 1 base and J by 2 bases, and 5 bases separated the two germline ends. Germline V CDR1 and CDR2: MNHEY, SMNVEV (reference sequence). CDR3 size: 13 residues. The CDR3 nucleotides are TGTGCCAGCAGTTTATACAGCAACACTGAAGCTTTCTTT. Translating gives CASSLYSNTEAFF.

This chain links TRBV12-5 with TRBJ1-1; weak D call: TRBD1 (5 bases). The CDR3 is 17 amino acids. Trimming stripped 4 bases from V and 1 base from J, with 19 bases between. Germline V gives CDR1 LGHNT, CDR2 FRNRAP. For the CDR3, the DNA is TGTGCTAGTGGTTCCCCTAAGGATCCAGGGAGGAACACTGAAGCTTTCTTT. Amino acid sequence: CASGSPKDPGRNTEAFF.

In nucleotides, the CDR3 is TGTGCCAGCAGTTCGGCAGAGATGCATTCACCCCTCCACTTT. It specifies CASSSAEMHSPLHF. The chain joins TRBV27 to TRBJ1-6; D uncertain. Germline V gives CDR1 MNHEY, CDR2 SMNVEV (reference sequence). The CDR3 covers 14 residues. Trimming left V 4 bases short and J 8 bases short, with 12 bases between.

The chain joins TRBV7-3 to TRBJ2-7; 10 positions agree with TRBD1. Losses at the gene ends were 4 bases for V and 7 bases for J; bases not matched to a gene: 4. This CDR3 comprises 13 residues. Germline CDR1 reads SGHTA; CDR2 reads FQGTGA. The CDR3 nucleotides read TGTGCCAGCAGCTACCGACAGGGGGCAGAGCAGTACTTC. Its translation is CASSYRQGAEQYF.

Notes on this clone: Other DNA sequences in this specimen translate into the identical CDR3. V gene TRBV7-2 combines with J gene TRBJ2-5; 8 nucleotides line up with TRBD2. Unmatched junction bases numbered 4, after V lost 0 bases and J lost 1 base. Germline V CDR1 and CDR2: SGHTA, FQGNSA. CDR3 length: 16 amino acids. The CDR3: CASSLARSGGQETQYF. Written as DNA, the CDR3 is TGTGCCAGCAGCTTAGCGAGAAGCGGGGGCCAAGAGACCCAGTACTTC. Full variable domain (missing parts from reference TRBV7-2 and TRBJ2-5): GAGVSQSPSNKVTEKGKDVELRCDPISGHTALYWYRQSLGQGLEFLIYFQGNSAPDKSGLPSDRFSAERTGGSVSTLTIQRTQQEDSAVYLCASSLARSGGQETQYFGPGTRLLVL.

J is TRBJ1-5 and V is TRBV5-4; D is undetermined. The CDR3 sequence is 14 residues long. Germline V CDR1 and CDR2: SGHNT, YYREEE (reference sequence). Trimming shortened V by 4 bases and J by 8 bases, and 16 bases separated the two germline ends. The CDR3 DNA follows: TGTGCCAGCAGCGATGGACCGTCCGGGAAGCCCCAGCATTTT. It translates to CASSDGPSGKPQHF.

This clone was found once. J is TRBJ1-4 and V is TRBV6-6; D unclear. V lost 7 bases, J lost 3 bases, and 6 bases lay in between. CDR3 size: 12 residues. Per the germline V gene, CDR1 is MNHNY and CDR2 is SVGAGI (reference sequence). CDR3 DNA sequence: TGTGCCAGCACTGGGTCTAATGAAAAACTGTTTTTT. Translated: CASTGSNEKLFF.

A word on this clone: The junction does not match germline at one end; this may be a read error. The chain carries TRBV7-9 and TRBJ1-4; no reliable D call. This CDR3 has 14 residues. Germline lookup yields CDR1 SEHNR and CDR2 FQNEAQ (reference sequence). In DNA form, the CDR3 reads TGTGCCAGCACCTTAGGGTTTACTAATGAAAAACTGTTTTTT. Its translation: CASTLGFTNEKLFF.

The gene calls are TRBV6-1 and TRBJ2-3; 7 nucleotides line up with TRBD2. CDR3 length equals 14 residues. In germline, CDR1 is MNHNS, CDR2 SASEGT. J gave up 4 bases and V 7 bases, and 8 bases lay outside the gene matches. CDR3 amino acids: CASIDGGTADTQYF. The CDR3 region has the DNA TGTGCCAGCATCGACGGGGGGACCGCAGATACGCAGTATTTT.

The V and J genes are TRBV19 and TRBJ1-2; 12 bases agree with TRBD1. CDR1 and CDR2 (germline): LNHDA, SQIVND (reference sequence). This CDR3 region has 15 residues. The junction had 7 bases not matched to a gene; V was cut back by 6 bases and J by 5 bases. The CDR3 sequence: CASRKGQGALYGYTF. As DNA, the CDR3 is TGTGCCAGTAGGAAGGGACAGGGGGCTTTGTATGGCTACACCTTC.

J is TRBJ1-2 and V is TRBV19, with D possibly TRBD1 on 5 matching bases. The ends were cut back, 6 bases at V and 4 bases at J, with 15 bases in the middle. Looked up from germline, CDR1 is LNHDA and CDR2 is SQIVND (reference sequence). The CDR3 extends over 14 amino acids. The CDR3 region is CASSLGDSSYGYTF. DNA of the CDR3: TGTGCCAGTAGCCTAGGAGACAGCAGCTATGGCTACACCTTC.

This clone appeared a few times. The V and J genes are TRBV25-1 and TRBJ1-3; the D is unclear. Germline V CDR1 and CDR2: MGHDK, SYGVNS. The CDR3 extends over 12 amino acids. The V gene lost 5 bases and the J gene lost 2 bases, with 4 bases spanning the gap. The CDR3 sequence: CASSPPGNTIYF. For the CDR3, the DNA is TGTGCCAGCAGTCCACCTGGAAACACCATATATTTT.

The rearrangement joins TRBV6-1 to TRBJ1-3, with TRBD1 matching over 7 bases. Per germline, CDR1 MNHNS and CDR2 SASEGT. V shed 0 bases and J 4 bases; nucleotides not matched to a gene: 3. This CDR3 region has 15 residues. The CDR3 loop reads CASSEARQGGNTIYF. CDR3 sequence (DNA): TGTGCCAGCAGTGAAGCCCGACAGGGAGGAAACACCATATATTTT.

This chain joins TRBV7-2 and TRBJ2-7; 8 bases are shared with TRBD1. Germline CDR1 SGHTA, CDR2 FQGNSA. V was clipped by 6 bases and J by 4 bases; unmatched bases: 8. The CDR3 spans 14 residues. The CDR3 nucleotides are TGTGCCAGCAGGGCGGGACAGGACTTTTACGAGCAGTACTTC. Residues: CASRAGQDFYEQYF.

V and J are TRBV7-9 and TRBJ2-7; the D gene is possibly TRBD2 (6 bases). The CDR3 runs to 15 residues. V was shortened by 5 bases and J by 1 base, with 15 bases between the two germline ends. Germline V gene sequence: CDR1 SEHNR, CDR2 FQNEAQ (reference sequence). The CDR3, as DNA: TGTGCCAGCAGCCCCCGGGCTCGGGGGTCCTACGAGCAGTACTTC. Amino acid sequence: CASSPRARGSYEQYF.

The chain has TRBV6-1 and TRBJ2-1; 7 bases line up with TRBD1. V was clipped by 5 bases and J by 0 bases; unmatched bases: 4. This CDR3 has 15 amino acids. The V gene's germline CDR1 is MNHNS and CDR2 SASEGT. This CDR3 is CASSRRDSSYNEQFF. Here the CDR3 DNA reads TGTGCCAGCAGTCGACGGGACAGCTCCTACAATGAGCAGTTCTTC.

The rearrangement joins TRBV28 to TRBJ2-5; D is perhaps TRBD2 (5 bases). The CDR3 loop spans 13 amino acids. V was cut by 5 bases and J by 6 bases, with 13 bases left in between. Germline-derived CDR1 and CDR2 are MDHEN and SYDVKM. This CDR3 is CASSRLAGKTQYF. In DNA form, the CDR3 reads TGTGCCAGCAGTAGGCTAGCCGGAAAGACCCAGTACTTC. The entire variable domain, with the rest obtained from reference TRBV28 and TRBJ2-5, is as follows: DVKVTQSSRYLVKRTGEKVFLECVQDMDHENMFWYRQDPGLGLRLIYFSYDVKMKEKGDIPEGYSVSREKKERFSLILESASTNQTSMYLCASSRLAGKTQYFGPGTRLLVL.

As regards this clone: A clone one base away is much larger, so this may be a read error. This chain links TRBV28 with TRBJ1-2; 7 positions agree with TRBD1. With V trimmed by 4 bases and J by 5 bases, 4 bases remained unmatched. The CDR3 has 13 amino acids. CDR1 MDHEN and CDR2 SYDVKM come from the germline V gene. The CDR3 reads CASSSGQMYGYTF. The CDR3 coding sequence is TGTGCCAGCAGTTCGGGACAGATGTATGGCTACACCTTC.